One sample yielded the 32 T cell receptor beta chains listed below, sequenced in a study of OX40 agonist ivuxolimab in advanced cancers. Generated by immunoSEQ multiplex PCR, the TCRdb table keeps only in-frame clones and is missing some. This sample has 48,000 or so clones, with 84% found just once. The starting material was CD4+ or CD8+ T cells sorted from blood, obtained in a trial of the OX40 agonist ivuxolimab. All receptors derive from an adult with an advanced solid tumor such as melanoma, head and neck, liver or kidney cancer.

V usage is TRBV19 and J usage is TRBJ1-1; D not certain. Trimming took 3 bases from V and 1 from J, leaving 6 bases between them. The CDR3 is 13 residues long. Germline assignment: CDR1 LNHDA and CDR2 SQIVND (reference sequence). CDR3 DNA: TGTGCCAGTAGTATGAAGGGGAACACTGAAGCTTTCTTT. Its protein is CASSMKGNTEAFF.

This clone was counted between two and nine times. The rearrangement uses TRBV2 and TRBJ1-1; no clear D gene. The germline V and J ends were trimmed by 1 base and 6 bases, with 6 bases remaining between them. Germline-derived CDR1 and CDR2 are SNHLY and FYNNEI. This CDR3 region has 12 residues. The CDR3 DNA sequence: TGTGCCAGCAGTGAAGATTTGGCTGAAGCTTTCTTT. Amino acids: CASSEDLAEAFF.

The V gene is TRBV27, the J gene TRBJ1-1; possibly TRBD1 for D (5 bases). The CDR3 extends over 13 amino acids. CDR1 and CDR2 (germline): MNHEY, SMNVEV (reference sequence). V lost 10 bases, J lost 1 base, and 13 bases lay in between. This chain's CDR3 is CATGRQRNTEAFF. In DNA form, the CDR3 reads TGTGCCACCGGACGACAGAGGAACACTGAAGCTTTCTTT.

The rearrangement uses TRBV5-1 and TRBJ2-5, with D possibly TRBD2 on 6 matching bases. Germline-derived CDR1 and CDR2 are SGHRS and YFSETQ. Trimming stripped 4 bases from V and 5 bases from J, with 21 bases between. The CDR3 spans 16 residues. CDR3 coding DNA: TGCGCCAGCAGCAAGGAGGGCAGGAGGGTATCGGAGACCCAGTACTTC. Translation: CASSKEGRRVSETQYF.

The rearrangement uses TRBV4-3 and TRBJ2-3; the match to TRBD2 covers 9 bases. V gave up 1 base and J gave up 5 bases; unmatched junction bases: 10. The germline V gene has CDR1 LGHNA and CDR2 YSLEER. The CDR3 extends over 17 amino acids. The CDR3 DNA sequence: TGCGCCAGCAGCCAAGTAGGAGCGGGGGGAGGAGGAGATACGCAGTATTTT. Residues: CASSQVGAGGGGDTQYF.

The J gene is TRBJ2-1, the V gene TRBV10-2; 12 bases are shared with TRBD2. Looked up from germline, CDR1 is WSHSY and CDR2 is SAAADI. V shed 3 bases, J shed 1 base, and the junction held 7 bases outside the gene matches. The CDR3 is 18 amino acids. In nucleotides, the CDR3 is TGCGCCAGCAGTGAACTAGCGGGAGGTAAAGGGTCCTACAATGAGCAGTTCTTC. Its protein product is CASSELAGGKGSYNEQFF.

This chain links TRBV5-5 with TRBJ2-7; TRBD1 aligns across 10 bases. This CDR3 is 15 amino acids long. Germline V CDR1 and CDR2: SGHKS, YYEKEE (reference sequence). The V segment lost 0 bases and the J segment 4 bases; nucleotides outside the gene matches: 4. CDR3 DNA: TGTGCCAGCAGCTTGGCCGGGACAGGGGTATACGAGCAGTACTTC. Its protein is CASSLAGTGVYEQYF. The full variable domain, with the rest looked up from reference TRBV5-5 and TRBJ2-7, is DAGVTQSPTHLIKTRGQQVTLRCSPISGHKSVSWYQQVLGQGPQFIFQYYEKEERGRGNFPDRFSARQFPNYSSELNVNALLLGDSALYLCASSLAGTGVYEQYFGPGTRLTVT.

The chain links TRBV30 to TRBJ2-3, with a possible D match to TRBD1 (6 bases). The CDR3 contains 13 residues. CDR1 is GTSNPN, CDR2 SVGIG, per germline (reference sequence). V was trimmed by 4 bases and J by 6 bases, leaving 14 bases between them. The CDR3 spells CAWTGDDGDTQYF. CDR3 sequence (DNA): TGTGCCTGGACAGGGGATGATGGGGATACGCAGTATTTT.

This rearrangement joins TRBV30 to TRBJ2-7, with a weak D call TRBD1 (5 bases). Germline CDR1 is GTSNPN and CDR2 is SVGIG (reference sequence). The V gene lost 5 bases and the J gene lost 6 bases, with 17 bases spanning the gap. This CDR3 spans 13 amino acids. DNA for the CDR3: TGTGCCTGGGGGGCTTTCCAACCGGGCGAGCAGTACTTC. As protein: CAWGAFQPGEQYF. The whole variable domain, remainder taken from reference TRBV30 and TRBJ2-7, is SQTIHQWPATLVQPVGSPLSLECTVEGTSNPNLYWYRQAAGRGLQLLFYSVGIGQISSEVPQNLSASRPQDRQFILSSKKLLLSDSGFYLCAWGAFQPGEQYFGPGTRLTVT.

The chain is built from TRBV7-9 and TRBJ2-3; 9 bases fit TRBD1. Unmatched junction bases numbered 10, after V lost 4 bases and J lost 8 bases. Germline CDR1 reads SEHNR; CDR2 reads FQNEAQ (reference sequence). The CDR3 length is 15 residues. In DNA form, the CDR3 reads TGTGCCAGCAGCTCCGGGACAGGGCATGGGGTTACGCAGTATTTT. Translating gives CASSSGTGHGVTQYF.

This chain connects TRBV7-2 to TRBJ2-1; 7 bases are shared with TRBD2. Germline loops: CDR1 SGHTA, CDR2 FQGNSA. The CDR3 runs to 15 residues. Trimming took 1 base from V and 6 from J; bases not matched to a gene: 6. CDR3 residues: CASSLEASGSNEQFF. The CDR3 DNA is TGTGCCAGCAGCTTAGAGGCTAGCGGATCCAATGAGCAGTTCTTC.

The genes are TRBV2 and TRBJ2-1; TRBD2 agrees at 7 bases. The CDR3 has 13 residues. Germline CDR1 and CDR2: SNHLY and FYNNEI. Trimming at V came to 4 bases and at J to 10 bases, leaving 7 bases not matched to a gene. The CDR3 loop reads CASSAPFSGEQFF. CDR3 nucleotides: TGTGCCAGCAGTGCTCCCTTTAGCGGGGAGCAGTTCTTC.

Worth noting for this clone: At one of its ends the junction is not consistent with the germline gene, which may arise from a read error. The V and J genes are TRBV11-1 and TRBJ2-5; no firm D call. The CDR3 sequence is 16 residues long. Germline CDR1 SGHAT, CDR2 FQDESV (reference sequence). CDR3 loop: CASSWGVDGVSETQHF. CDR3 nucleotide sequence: TGTGCCAGCAGCTGGGGTGTCGATGGGGTTTCGGAGACCCAGCACTTC.

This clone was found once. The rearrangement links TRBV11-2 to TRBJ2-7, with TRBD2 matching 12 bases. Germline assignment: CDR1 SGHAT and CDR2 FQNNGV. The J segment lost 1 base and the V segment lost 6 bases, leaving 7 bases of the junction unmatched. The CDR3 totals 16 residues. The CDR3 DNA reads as TGTGCCAGCAGAAACCGACTAGCGGGGGCGTCCTACGAGCAGTACTTC. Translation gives CASRNRLAGASYEQYF.

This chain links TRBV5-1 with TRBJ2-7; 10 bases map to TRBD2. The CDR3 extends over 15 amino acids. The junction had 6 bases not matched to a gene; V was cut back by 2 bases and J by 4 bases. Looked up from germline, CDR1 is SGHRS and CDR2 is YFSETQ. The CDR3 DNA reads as TGCGCCAGCAGCTTAATAGCGGGAGGTCAGTACGAGCAGTACTTC. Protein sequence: CASSLIAGGQYEQYF.

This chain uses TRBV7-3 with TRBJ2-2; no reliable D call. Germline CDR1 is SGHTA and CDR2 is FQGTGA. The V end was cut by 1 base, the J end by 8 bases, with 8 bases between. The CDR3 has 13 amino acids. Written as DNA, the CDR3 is TGTGCCAGCAGCTTAAACTCTTTGGGGGAGCTGTTTTTT. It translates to CASSLNSLGELFF.

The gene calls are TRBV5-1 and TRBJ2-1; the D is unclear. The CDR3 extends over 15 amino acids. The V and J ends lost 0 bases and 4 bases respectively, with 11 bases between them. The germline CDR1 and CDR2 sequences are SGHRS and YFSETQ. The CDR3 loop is CASSLEPNLYNEQFF. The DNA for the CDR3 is TGCGCCAGCAGCTTGGAGCCTAATCTTTACAATGAGCAGTTCTTC.

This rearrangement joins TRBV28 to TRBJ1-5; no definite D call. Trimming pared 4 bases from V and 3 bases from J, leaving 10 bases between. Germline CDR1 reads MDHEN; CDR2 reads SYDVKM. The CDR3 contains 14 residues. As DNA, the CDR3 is TGTGCCAGCAGTTCAGGTGCTACCAATCAGCCCCAGCATTTT. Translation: CASSSGATNQPQHF.

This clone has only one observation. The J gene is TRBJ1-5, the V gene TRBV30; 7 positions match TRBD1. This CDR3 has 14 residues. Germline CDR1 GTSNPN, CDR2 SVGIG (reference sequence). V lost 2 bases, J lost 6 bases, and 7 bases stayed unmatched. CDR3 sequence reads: CAWSKGGSGQPQHF. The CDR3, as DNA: TGTGCCTGGAGTAAAGGGGGCTCGGGTCAGCCCCAGCATTTT.

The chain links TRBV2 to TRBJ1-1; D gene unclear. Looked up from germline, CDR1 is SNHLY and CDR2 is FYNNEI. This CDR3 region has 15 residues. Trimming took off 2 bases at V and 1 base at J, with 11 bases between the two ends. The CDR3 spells CASSETGFTNTEAFF. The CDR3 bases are TGTGCCAGCAGTGAAACCGGGTTCACGAACACTGAAGCTTTCTTT.

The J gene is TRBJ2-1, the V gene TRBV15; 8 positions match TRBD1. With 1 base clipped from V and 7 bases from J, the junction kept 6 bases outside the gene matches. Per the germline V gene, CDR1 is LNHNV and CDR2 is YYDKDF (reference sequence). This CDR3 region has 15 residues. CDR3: CATSRGRDRWNEQFF. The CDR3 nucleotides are TGTGCCACCAGCAGAGGCCGGGACAGGTGGAATGAGCAGTTCTTC.

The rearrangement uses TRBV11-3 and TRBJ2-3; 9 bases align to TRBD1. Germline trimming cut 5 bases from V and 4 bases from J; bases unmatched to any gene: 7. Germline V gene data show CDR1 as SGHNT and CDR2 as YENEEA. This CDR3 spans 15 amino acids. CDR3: CASSLGQGRADTQYF. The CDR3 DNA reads TGTGCCAGCAGCCTCGGACAGGGGAGAGCAGATACGCAGTATTTT.

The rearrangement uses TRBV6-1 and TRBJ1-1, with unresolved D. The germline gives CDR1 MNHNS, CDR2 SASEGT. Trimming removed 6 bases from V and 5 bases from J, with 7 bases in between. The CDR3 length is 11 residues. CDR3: CASSRGTEAFF. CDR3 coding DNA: TGTGCCAGCAGCAGAGGAACTGAAGCTTTCTTT.

CDR3 coding DNA: TGTGCCAGCAGCTCGGGACTAGCGGGAGCCCTGGGAGAGCAGTACTTC. This encodes CASSSGLAGALGEQYF. The gene calls are TRBV7-3 and TRBJ2-7; the match to TRBD2 covers 14 bases. This CDR3 contains 16 residues. Unmatched junction bases numbered 9, after V lost 4 bases and J lost 7 bases. Germline V gives CDR1 SGHTA, CDR2 FQGTGA.

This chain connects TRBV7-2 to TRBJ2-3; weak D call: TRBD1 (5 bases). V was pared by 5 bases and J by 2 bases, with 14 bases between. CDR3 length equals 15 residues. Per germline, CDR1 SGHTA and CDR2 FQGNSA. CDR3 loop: CASSLFGASTDTQYF. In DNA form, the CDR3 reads TGTGCCAGCAGCCTTTTTGGGGCCTCCACAGATACGCAGTATTTT.

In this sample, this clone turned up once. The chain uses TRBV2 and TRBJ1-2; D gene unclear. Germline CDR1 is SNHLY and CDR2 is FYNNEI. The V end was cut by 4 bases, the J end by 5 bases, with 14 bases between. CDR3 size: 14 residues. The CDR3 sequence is CASSGFRRSYGYTF. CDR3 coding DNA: TGTGCCAGCAGTGGTTTTCGGCGGAGTTATGGCTACACCTTC.

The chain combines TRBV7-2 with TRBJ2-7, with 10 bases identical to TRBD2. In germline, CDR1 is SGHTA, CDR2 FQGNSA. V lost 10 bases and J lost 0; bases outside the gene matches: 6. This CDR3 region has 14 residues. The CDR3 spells CATEAGGSSYEQYF. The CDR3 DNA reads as TGTGCCACCGAAGCGGGGGGGAGCTCCTACGAGCAGTACTTC.

The CDR3 reads CASSSTGQGWDTQYF. Written as DNA, the CDR3 is TGCGCCAGCAGCTCCACGGGACAGGGGTGGGATACGCAGTATTTT. The V and J genes are TRBV5-1 and TRBJ2-3; 10 bases map to TRBD1. Germline values: CDR1 SGHRS, CDR2 YFSETQ. This CDR3 is built from 15 residues. The J segment lost 6 bases and the V segment lost 3 bases, leaving 7 bases of the junction unmatched.

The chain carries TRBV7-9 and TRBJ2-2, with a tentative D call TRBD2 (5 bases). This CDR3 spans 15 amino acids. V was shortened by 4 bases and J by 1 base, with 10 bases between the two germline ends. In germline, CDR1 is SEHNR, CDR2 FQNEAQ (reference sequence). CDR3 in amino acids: CASSSGGGNTGELFF. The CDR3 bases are TGTGCCAGCAGCTCGGGCGGAGGGAACACCGGGGAGCTGTTTTTT.

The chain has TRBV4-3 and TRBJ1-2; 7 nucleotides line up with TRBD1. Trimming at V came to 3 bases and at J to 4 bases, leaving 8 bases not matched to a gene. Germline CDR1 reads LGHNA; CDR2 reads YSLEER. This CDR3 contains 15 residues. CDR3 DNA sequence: TGCGCCAGCAGCCATAGACAGGGATCTTTCTATGGCTACACCTTC. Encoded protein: CASSHRQGSFYGYTF.

The CDR3 protein is CASSSGLAGGIEQYF. CDR3 sequence (DNA): TGTGCCAGCAGCTCGGGACTAGCGGGAGGAATCGAGCAGTACTTC. The genes are TRBV5-6 and TRBJ2-7, with 15 bases lining up with TRBD2. The germline gives CDR1 SGHDT, CDR2 YYEEEE. The CDR3 runs 15 residues. The junction had 4 bases not matched to a gene; V was cut back by 3 bases and J by 6 bases.

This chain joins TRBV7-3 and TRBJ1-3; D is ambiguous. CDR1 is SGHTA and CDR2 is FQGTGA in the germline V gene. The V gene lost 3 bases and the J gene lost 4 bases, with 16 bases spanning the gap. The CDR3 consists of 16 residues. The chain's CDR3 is CASSFPWRRAGNTIYF. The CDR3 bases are TGTGCCAGCAGCTTCCCCTGGAGAAGGGCAGGAAACACCATATATTTT. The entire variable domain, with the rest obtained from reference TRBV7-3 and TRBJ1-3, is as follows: GAGVSQTPSNKVTEKGKYVELRCDPISGHTALYWYRQSLGQGPEFLIYFQGTGAADDSGLPNDRFFAVRPEGSVSTLKIQRTERGDSAVYLCASSFPWRRAGNTIYFGEGSWLTVV.